A selection of T cell receptor beta chains follows, all from one sample in a study of blood T cell repertoires in COVID-19. The method was immunoSEQ multiplex PCR; TCRdb's version includes in-frame clones alone and lacks a portion of them. The table includes under 150,000 clones, over 70% detected once. The sequenced material came from peripheral blood. These receptors all come from a man aged 50 to 59 with active or convalescent COVID-19. Both conserved end residues are part of each CDR3. Each record gives: clone size, V gene, J gene, D gene, CDR3 DNA, CDR3 protein. A D gene is named only where the DNA matches it firmly. Part of the rows lack a size; the others show once, few, many or a class for expanded clones.

few	TRBV5-1	TRBJ1-2	TRBD1	TGCGCCAGCAGCTTTTCGGGACAGGGGGATGGCTACACCTTC	CASSFSGQGDGYTF
NA	TRBV27	TRBJ2-3	TRBD2	TGTGCCAGCAGCTGGACTAGCGGGAGAGATACGCAGTATTTT	CASSWTSGRDTQYF
NA	TRBV15	TRBJ1-2	NA	TGTGCCACCAGCAGAGACGCCACGGCCAGGAACTATGGCTACACCTTC	CATSRDATARNYGYTF
NA	TRBV5-6	TRBJ2-3	TRBD2	TGTGCCAGCAGCTTACTAGCGGGAGATGATGGCACAGATACGCAGTATTTT	CASSLLAGDDGTDTQYF
NA	TRBV6-5	TRBJ1-3	NA	TGTGCCAGCAGTTACAAGGGGCACTCTGGAAACACCATATATTTT	CASSYKGHSGNTIYF
NA	TRBV6-6	TRBJ2-5	TRBD2	TGTGCCAGCAGCCTTCGGGAGGAGGAGACCCAGTACTTC	CASSLREEETQYF
NA	TRBV15	TRBJ1-1	NA	TGTGCCACCAGCAGAGCTGACAGGTCCGGCGCTTTCTTT	CATSRADRSGAFF
few	TRBV9	TRBJ2-1	NA	TGTGCCAGCAGCGTAGTGGGTAGCTCCCCTTACAATGAGCAGTTCTTC	CASSVVGSSPYNEQFF
NA	TRBV12-3/TRBV12-4	TRBJ1-2	TRBD1	TGTGCCAGCAGGGTCCGGGACAGGGAGGGCTACACCTTC	CASRVRDREGYTF
NA	TRBV12-3/TRBV12-4	TRBJ2-5	NA	TGTGCCGGGGGTCCCGGGGGCCAAGAGACCCAGTACTTC	CAGGPGGQETQYF
NA	TRBV7-8	TRBJ2-3	NA	TGTGCCAGCAGCTACAGGTTTAATCCCAGCACAGATACGCAGTATTTT	CASSYRFNPSTDTQYF
NA	TRBV5-4	TRBJ2-1	NA	TGTGCCAGCAGCGGGGGGGCAGTAAGCAATGAGCAGTTCTTC	CASSGGAVSNEQFF
NA	TRBV7-8	TRBJ2-7	NA	TGTGCCAGCAGCTTAGGTGCCCTAGCTATCTACGAGCAGTACTTC	CASSLGALAIYEQYF
NA	TRBV5-1	TRBJ2-5	TRBD1	TGCGCCAGCAGCCCGGGACAGACCAAAGAGACCCAGTACTTC	CASSPGQTKETQYF
NA	TRBV19	TRBJ2-5	TRBD1	TGTGCCAGTAGTCAACAGGGGGGAGAGACCCAGTACTTC	CASSQQGGETQYF
NA	TRBV11-2	TRBJ2-1	TRBD1	TGTGCCAGCAGCTACGCCCGGGGACAGCTTGCGCAGTTCTTC	CASSYARGQLAQFF
NA	TRBV9	TRBJ2-1	NA	TGTGCCAGCAGCCCCCGGGGTAGCGCCCTTGATGAGCAGTTCTTC	CASSPRGSALDEQFF
NA	TRBV10-2	TRBJ1-4	TRBD1	TGCGCCAGCAGTGAGATGAGGACAGGGCTCGAAAAACTGTTTTTT	CASSEMRTGLEKLFF
NA	TRBV12-3/TRBV12-4	TRBJ1-2	TRBD1	TGTGCCAGCGGGGGACAGAACTATGGCTACACCTTC	CASGGQNYGYTF
NA	TRBV5-6	TRBJ2-3	TRBD2	TGTGCCAGCAGCTCCCTTGGGGCGGGGGGGCTCACAGATACGCAGTATTTT	CASSSLGAGGLTDTQYF
NA	TRBV7-6	TRBJ1-4	TRBD1	TGTGCCAGCAGCTTAGAAACAGGGGGTAATGAAAAACTGTTTTTT	CASSLETGGNEKLFF
NA	TRBV15	TRBJ2-7	TRBD2	TGTGCCACCAGCAGAGATCCGAACCGGGGACTAGCGGGAGGGCCCCCCTACGAGCAGTACTTC	CATSRDPNRGLAGGPPYEQYF
NA	TRBV19	TRBJ1-4	TRBD1	TGTGCCAGTAGTGACCGGGACAGGGGGAATGAAAAACTGTTTTTT	CASSDRDRGNEKLFF
NA	TRBV7-3	TRBJ2-1	TRBD2	TGTGCCAGCAGCGGGAGGGTTTCCAATGAGCAGTTCTTC	CASSGRVSNEQFF
few	TRBV7-9	TRBJ1-1	NA	TGTGCCAGCAGCCCTCCAGTCGCGGGCACTGAAGCTTTCTTT	CASSPPVAGTEAFF
NA	TRBV6-1	TRBJ2-7	TRBD2	TGTGCCAGCAGTGAGACTAGCGGGAGCTGGTCCTACGAGCAGTACTTC	CASSETSGSWSYEQYF
NA	TRBV11-2	TRBJ2-5	TRBD1	TGTGCCAGCAGGCGGACAGGCTGGGGGGAGACCCAGTACTTC	CASRRTGWGETQYF
NA	TRBV7-3	TRBJ2-5	NA	TGTGCCAGCAGCGCCACCGGGAACCCAACGGCCCAGTACTTC	CASSATGNPTAQYF
NA	TRBV5-1	TRBJ2-2	TRBD2	TGCGCCAGCAACTGGCGGGGGGGCGCGGGATTGAACACCGGGGAGCTGTTTTTT	CASNWRGGAGLNTGELFF
NA	TRBV27	TRBJ2-7	NA	TGTGCCAGCAGTTTACGGGCAGGGTCGGAATACGAGCAGTACTTC	CASSLRAGSEYEQYF
NA	TRBV4-1	TRBJ2-7	TRBD2	TGCGCCAGCAGCCAAGACCGAGCGGGAGGCGAGCAGTACTTC	CASSQDRAGGEQYF
NA	TRBV4-2	TRBJ2-5	NA	TGTGCCAGCAGCCAAGATGGAGGGCCTCAAGAGACCCAGTACTTC	CASSQDGGPQETQYF
NA	TRBV5-4	TRBJ1-6	TRBD1	TGTGCCGTCTCACAGGGGAATAATTCACCCCTCCACTTT	CAVSQGNNSPLHF
once	TRBV6-5	TRBJ2-5	TRBD2	TGTGCCAGCAGTTACGGCGGGGGGCCGGGGGAGACCCAGTACTTC	CASSYGGGPGETQYF
NA	TRBV4-1	TRBJ2-3	TRBD2	TGCGCCAGCAGCCAGATTATTAGCGGGAGGTTAGATCGAAGGACAGATACGCAGTATTTT	CASSQIISGRLDRRTDTQYF